The present TCR beta chain was sequenced within a study of T cells after yellow fever vaccination. Broader study findings: Most primary-vaccination clones recurred post-booster (approximately 96% CD4, roughly 91% CD8). Researchers report a weaker secondary response that nonetheless peaked faster, day 5 versus 15. CD4 and CD8 compartments shared a small share of clonotypes, likely from convergent recombination.

CDR1 and CDR2 from the germline V gene are MNHNS and SASEGT. Trimming removed 6 bases from V and 2 bases from J, with 14 bases in between. The CDR3 has 15 residues. In its sample, this clonotype was seen a few times. Its antigen remains unknown. TCRdb recomputed calls from the 5' RACE reads with MiXCR, one row per CDR3 protein. The data contain some 350,000 distinct CDR3 sequences, around 10% of them singletons. J is TRBJ1-5 and V is TRBV6-1; D possibly corresponds to TRBD1 (5 bases). The sequencing here drew on PBMCs, taken on the day of the first yellow fever vaccination. This sequence originates from a man aged 18-30 years who received the YFV17D yellow fever vaccine. The CDR3 spells CASSPTMGGNQPQHF. CDR3 nucleotides: TGTGCCAGCAGCCCTACCATGGGGGGCAATCAGCCCCAGCATTTT.